This T cell receptor beta chain was profiled in a study of cytomegalovirus exposure and HLA in healthy donors. Findings and limits, study-wide: Most TCR sequences were rare, but some public TCRs occurred in many donors. It was reportedly the case that the classifier diagnosed cytomegalovirus status with high specificity and sensitivity.

This clone was seen ten or more times. Its antigen remains unidentified. Method: immunoSEQ multiplex PCR; TCRdb's copy keeps in-frame clones and lacks some. The sample carries under 350,000 clones, approximately 83% recorded once. Germline V gene sequence: CDR1 MRHNA, CDR2 SNTAGT. V lost 2 bases to trimming and J lost 2 bases, with 8 bases between them. The CDR3 has 14 amino acids. This rearrangement joins TRBV6-4 to TRBJ2-3; D is possibly TRBD2 (7 bases). The sequenced sample was PBMCs. This clonotype was sampled from a woman aged 18-35 years in good health and CMV-seronegative. The CDR3 protein is CASSDAGATDTQYF. The CDR3 coding sequence is TGTGCCAGCAGTGACGCGGGGGCCACAGATACGCAGTATTTT.